Shown below are 4 T cell receptor beta chains from a single sample sequenced in a study of cytomegalovirus exposure and HLA in healthy donors. Primers: 60 Vbeta forward and 13 Jbeta reverse. Measured with immunoSEQ multiplex PCR; TCRdb has only the in-frame clones, and not every one. Among some 170,000 clones listed, almost 80% were seen once. Sequenced material: PBMCs. Receptor source: a man aged 18 to 30 in good health and CMV-seropositive.

V is TRBV7-2 and J is TRBJ1-1; no firm D call. Trimming removed 0 bases from V and 4 bases from J, with 6 bases in between. The CDR3 extends over 13 amino acids. Germline lookup yields CDR1 SGHTA and CDR2 FQGNSA. CDR3 residues: CASSLATATEAFF. As DNA, the CDR3 is TGTGCCAGCAGCTTAGCCACAGCCACTGAAGCTTTCTTT.

The chain couples TRBV30 to TRBJ1-5, with 7 bases aligning to TRBD1. Trimming at V came to 5 bases and at J to 2 bases, leaving 9 bases not matched to a gene. CDR1 GTSNPN and CDR2 SVGIG come from the germline V gene (reference sequence). The CDR3 length is 15 residues. CDR3 residues: CAWQPQGMGNQPQHF. The CDR3 DNA follows: TGTGCCTGGCAGCCACAGGGGATGGGCAATCAGCCCCAGCATTTT. Full variable domain (outside the CDR3, taken from reference TRBV30 and TRBJ1-5): SQTIHQWPATLVQPVGSPLSLECTVEGTSNPNLYWYRQAAGRGLQLLFYSVGIGQISSEVPQNLSASRPQDRQFILSSKKLLLSDSGFYLCAWQPQGMGNQPQHFGDGTRLSIL.

The rearrangement links TRBV30 to TRBJ2-1; D is possibly TRBD1 (7 bases). This CDR3 is 13 amino acids long. V was pared by 5 bases and J by 5 bases, with 13 bases between. Germline V gene data show CDR1 as GTSNPN and CDR2 as SVGIG (reference sequence). The DNA for the CDR3 is TGTGCCTGGGCGGGACAGAAAAACAATGAGCAGTTCTTC. The encoded protein is CAWAGQKNNEQFF.

J is TRBJ2-5 and V is TRBV27, with TRBD2 as a possible D gene (5 bases). Matching the DNA end better, TRBJ2-7 makes the J call doubtful. This CDR3 has 14 residues. CDR1 and CDR2 from the germline V gene are MNHEY and SMNVEV (reference sequence). In DNA, the CDR3 is TGTGCCAGCAGTTTATTTGGGGAGACCTACGAGCAGTACTTC. Protein product: CASSLFGETYEQYF.